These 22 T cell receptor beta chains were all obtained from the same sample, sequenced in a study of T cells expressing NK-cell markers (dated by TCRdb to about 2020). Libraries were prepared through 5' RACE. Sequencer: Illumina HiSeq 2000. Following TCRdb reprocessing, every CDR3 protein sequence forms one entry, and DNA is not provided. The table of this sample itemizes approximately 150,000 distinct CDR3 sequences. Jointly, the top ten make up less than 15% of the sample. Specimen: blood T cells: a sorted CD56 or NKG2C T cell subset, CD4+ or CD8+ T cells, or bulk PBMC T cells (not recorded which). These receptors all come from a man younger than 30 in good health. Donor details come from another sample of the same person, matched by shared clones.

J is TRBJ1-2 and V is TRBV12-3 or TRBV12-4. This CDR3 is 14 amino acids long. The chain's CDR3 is CASSLGSVYDGYTF.

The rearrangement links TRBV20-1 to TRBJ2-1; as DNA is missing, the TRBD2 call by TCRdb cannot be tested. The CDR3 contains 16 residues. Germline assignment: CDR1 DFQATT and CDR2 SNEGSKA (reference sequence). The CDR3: CSARDPRLAINNEQFF.

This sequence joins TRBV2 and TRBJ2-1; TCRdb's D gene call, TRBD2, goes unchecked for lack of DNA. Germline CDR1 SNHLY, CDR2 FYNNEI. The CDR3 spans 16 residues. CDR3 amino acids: CASSATGLAGYNEQFF.

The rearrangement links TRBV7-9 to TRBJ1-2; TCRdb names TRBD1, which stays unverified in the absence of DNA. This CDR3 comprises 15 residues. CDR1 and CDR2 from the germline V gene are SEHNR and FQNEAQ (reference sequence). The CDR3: CASSSRDRGPDGYTF.

CDR3: CASSLRGLAVANTGELFF. This chain connects TRBV12-3 or TRBV12-4 to TRBJ2-2; TCRdb selects TRBD2, and the lack of DNA leaves this call unchecked. This CDR3 contains 18 residues.

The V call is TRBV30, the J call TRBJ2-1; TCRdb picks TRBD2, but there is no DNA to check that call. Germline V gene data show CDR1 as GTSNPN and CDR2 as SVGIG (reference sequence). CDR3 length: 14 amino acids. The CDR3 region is CAWSAGTRTNEQFF.

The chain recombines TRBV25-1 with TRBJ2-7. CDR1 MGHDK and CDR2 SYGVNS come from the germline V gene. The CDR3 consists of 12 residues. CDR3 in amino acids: CASSATFYEQYF.

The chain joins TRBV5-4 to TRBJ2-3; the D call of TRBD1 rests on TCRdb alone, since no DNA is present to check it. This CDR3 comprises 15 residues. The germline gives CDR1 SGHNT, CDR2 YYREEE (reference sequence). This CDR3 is CASSLGQGVTDTQYF.

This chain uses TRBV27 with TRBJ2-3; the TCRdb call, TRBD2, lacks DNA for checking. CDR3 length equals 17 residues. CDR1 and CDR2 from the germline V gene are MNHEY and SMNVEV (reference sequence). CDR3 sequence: CASSPGTSGYHTDTQYF.

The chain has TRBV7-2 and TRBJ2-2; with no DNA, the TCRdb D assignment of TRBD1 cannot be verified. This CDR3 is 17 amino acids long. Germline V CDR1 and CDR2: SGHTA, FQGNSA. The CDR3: CASSPLRGLPNTGELFF. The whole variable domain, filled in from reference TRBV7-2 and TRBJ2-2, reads GAGVSQSPSNKVTEKGKDVELRCDPISGHTALYWYRQSLGQGLEFLIYFQGNSAPDKSGLPSDRFSAERTGGSVSTLTIQRTQQEDSAVYLCASSPLRGLPNTGELFFGEGSRLTVL.

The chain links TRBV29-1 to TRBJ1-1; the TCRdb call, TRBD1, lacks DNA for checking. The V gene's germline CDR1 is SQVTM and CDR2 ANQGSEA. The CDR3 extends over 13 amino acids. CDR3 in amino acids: CSGTGDWGTEAFF.

The CDR3 is CASSPPLGSNTEAFF. The V call is TRBV12-3 or TRBV12-4, the J call TRBJ1-1; TCRdb picks TRBD1, but there is no DNA to check that call. This CDR3 contains 15 residues.

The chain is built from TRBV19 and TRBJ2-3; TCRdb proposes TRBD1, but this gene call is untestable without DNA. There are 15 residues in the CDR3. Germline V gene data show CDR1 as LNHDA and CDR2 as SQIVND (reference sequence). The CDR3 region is CASREPKGGTDTQYF.

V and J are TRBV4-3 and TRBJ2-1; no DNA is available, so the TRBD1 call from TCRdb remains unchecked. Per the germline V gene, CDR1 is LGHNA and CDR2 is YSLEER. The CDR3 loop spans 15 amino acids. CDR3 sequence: CASSQLGGPNNEQFF.

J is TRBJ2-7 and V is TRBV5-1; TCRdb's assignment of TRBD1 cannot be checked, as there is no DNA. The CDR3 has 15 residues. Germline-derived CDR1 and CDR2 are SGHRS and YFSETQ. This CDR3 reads CASSFGQGSSYEQYF.

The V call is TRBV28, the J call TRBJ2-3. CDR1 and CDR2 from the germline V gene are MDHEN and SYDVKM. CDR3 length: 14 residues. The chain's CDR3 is CASSLGLGSGTQYF.

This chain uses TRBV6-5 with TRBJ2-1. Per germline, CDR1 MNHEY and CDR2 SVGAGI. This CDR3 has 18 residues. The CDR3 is CASSYSPYGGSSYNEQFF.

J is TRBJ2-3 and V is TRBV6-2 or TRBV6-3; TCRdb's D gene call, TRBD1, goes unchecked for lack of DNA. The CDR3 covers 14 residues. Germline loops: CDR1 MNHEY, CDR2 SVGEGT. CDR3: CASRRQGETDTQYF.

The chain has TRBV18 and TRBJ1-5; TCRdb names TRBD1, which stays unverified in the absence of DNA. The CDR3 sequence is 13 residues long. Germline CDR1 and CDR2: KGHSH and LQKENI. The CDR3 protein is CASSHGGGQPQHF. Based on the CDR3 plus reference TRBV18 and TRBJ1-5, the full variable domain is NAGVMQNPRHLVRRRGQEARLRCSPMKGHSHVYWYRQLPEEGLKFMVYLQKENIIDESGMPKERFSAEFPKEGPSILRIQQVVRGDSAAYFCASSHGGGQPQHFGDGTRLSIL.

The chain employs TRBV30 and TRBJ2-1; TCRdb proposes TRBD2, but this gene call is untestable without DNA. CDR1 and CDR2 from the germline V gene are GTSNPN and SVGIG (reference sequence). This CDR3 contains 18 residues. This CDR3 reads CAWSVPGAREGLYNEQFF.

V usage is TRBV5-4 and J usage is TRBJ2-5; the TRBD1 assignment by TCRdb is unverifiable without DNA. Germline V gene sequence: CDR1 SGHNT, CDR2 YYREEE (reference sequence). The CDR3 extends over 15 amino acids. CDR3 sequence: CASSSKGQTQETQYF.

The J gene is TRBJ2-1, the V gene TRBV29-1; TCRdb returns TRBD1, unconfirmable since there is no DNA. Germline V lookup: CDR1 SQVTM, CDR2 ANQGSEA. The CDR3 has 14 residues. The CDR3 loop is CSVEGTGLYNEQFF.